The T cell receptor (beta chain) under discussion was sequenced for a study of identical twins. One entry per CDR3 protein results from TCRdb running MiXCR on the 5' RACE reads. The profile shows around 960,000 distinct CDR3 sequences, more than 9% of them singletons. Healthy Caucasians made up all donors. These data were also filed under a second study, of yellow fever vaccine responses in identical twins. That study reports: Twins reportedly appeared to share part of their vaccine T cell response while keeping part individual.

Specimen: PBMCs. The origin of this receptor is a woman aged 18-35 years in good health.

CDR3 sequence reads: CASSPPSGGLSGANVLTF. Written as DNA, the CDR3 is TGTGCCAGCAGCCCCCCCAGCGGGGGGTTGTCTGGGGCCAACGTCCTGACTTTC. The chain combines TRBV3-1 with TRBJ2-6; 9 bases map to TRBD2. CDR3 length: 18 amino acids. V shed 4 bases, J shed 1 base, and the junction held 8 bases outside the gene matches. Germline V gives CDR1 LGHDT, CDR2 YNNKEL (reference sequence).